This TCR beta chain was sequenced for a study of T cell changes during pregnancy in multiple sclerosis. TCRdb's copy holds only in-frame clones and misses some; the assay was immunoSEQ multiplex PCR. The sample consists of approximately 44,000 clones, more than 80% of them appearing once. After removal of 4 bases from V and 0 bases from J, the junction contained 6 bases not matched to a gene. CDR3 length: 16 residues. Germline values: CDR1 MDHEN, CDR2 SYDVKM. The material sequenced was CD4+ T cells from peripheral blood mononuclear cells, taken before pregnancy. This chain connects TRBV28 to TRBJ2-3; 8 bases map to TRBD1. This TCR derives from a female donor with multiple sclerosis, enrolled in a pregnancy study. DNA of the CDR3: TGTGCCAGCAGTTCCTCGGGACAGGAGAGCACAGATACGCAGTATTTT. This codes for CASSSSGQESTDTQYF.